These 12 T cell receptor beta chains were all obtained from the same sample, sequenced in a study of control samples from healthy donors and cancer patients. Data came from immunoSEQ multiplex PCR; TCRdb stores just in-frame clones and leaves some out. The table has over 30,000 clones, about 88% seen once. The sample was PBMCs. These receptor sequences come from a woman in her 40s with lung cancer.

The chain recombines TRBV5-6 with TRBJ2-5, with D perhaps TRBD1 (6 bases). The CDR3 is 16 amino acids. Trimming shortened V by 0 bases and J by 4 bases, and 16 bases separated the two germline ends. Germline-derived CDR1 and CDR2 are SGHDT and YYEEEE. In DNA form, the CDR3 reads TGTGCCAGCAGCTTGGGTGCACAGGGTGGCGGAGAGACCCAGTACTTC. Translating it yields CASSLGAQGGGETQYF.

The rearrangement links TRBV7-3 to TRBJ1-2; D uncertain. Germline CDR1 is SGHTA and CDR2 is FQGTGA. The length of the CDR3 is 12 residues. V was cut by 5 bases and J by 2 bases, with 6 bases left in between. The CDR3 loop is CASSDDNYGYTF. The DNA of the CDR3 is TGTGCCAGCAGCGATGACAACTATGGCTACACCTTC.

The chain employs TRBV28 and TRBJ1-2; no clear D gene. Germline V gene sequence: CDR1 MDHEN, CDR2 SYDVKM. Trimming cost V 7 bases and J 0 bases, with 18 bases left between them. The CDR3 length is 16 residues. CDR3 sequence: CASTSESDGANYGYTF. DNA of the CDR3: TGTGCCAGCACCTCGGAATCGGACGGTGCTAACTATGGCTACACCTTC.

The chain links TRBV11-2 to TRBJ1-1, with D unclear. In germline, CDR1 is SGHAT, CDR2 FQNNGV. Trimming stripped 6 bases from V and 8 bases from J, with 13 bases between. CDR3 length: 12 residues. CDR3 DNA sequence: TGTGCCAGCAGTCTTTCCTGGAAAGAAGCTTTCTTT. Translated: CASSLSWKEAFF.

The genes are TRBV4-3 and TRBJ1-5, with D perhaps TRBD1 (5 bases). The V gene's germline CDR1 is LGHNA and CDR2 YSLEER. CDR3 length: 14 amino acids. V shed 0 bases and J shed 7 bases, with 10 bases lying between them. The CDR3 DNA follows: TGCGCCAGCAGCCAAGATATAGGGGAGCAGCCCCAGCATTTT. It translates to CASSQDIGEQPQHF.

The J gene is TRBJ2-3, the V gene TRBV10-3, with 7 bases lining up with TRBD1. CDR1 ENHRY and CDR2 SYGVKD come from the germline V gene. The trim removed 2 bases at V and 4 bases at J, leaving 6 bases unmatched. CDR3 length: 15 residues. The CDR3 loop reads CAISEIRGKADTQYF. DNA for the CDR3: TGTGCCATCAGTGAGATCAGGGGGAAGGCAGATACGCAGTATTTT.

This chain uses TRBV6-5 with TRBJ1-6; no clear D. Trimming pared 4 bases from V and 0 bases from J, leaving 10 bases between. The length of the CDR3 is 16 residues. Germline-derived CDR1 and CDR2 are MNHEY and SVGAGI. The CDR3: CASSSGQSSYNSPLHF. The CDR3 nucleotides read TGTGCCAGCAGTTCGGGTCAAAGCTCCTATAATTCACCCCTCCACTTT.

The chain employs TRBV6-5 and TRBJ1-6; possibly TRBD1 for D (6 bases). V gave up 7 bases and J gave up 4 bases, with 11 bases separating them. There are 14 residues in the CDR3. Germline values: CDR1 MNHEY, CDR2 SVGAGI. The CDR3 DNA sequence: TGTGCCAGCAAATCGGACAGTTATAATTCACCCCTCCACTTT. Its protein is CASKSDSYNSPLHF.

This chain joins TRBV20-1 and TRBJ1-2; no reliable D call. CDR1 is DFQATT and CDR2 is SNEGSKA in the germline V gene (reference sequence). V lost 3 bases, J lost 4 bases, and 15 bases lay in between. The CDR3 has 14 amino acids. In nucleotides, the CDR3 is TGCAGTGCTAGTTCCGCCCCCCTAGTCTATGGCTACACCTTC. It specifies CSASSAPLVYGYTF.

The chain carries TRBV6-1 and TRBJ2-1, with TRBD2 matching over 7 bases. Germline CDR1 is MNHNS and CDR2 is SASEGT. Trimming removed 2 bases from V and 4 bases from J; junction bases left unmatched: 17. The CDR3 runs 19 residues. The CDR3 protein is CASSERPPWERGTYNEQFF. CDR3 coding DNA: TGTGCCAGCAGTGAAAGGCCTCCCTGGGAGCGGGGAACTTACAATGAGCAGTTCTTC.

For the CDR3, the DNA is TGTGCCAGCAGCGTTAGTACTAGCCGAGAGACCCAGTACTTC. Its protein is CASSVSTSRETQYF. The rearrangement uses TRBV9 and TRBJ2-5; tentative D call: TRBD2 (6 bases). The CDR3 runs to 14 residues. Germline CDR1 and CDR2: SGDLS and YYNGEE. Trimming left V 2 bases short and J 4 bases short, with 12 bases between.

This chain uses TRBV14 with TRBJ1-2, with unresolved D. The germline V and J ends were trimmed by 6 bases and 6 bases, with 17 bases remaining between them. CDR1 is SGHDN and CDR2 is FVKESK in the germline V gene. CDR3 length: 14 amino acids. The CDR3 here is CASSPSASTDGYTF. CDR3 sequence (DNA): TGTGCCAGCAGTCCATCCGCTTCGACGGATGGCTACACCTTC.